This TCR beta chain originates from a study of blood T cell repertoires in COVID-19. The wider study: The United States, Italy and Spain were the sources of the acute and convalescent COVID-19 samples.

V shed 5 bases and J shed 10 bases, with 9 bases lying between them. CDR1 and CDR2 (germline): MDHEN, SYDVKM. The length of the CDR3 is 12 residues. The assay was immunoSEQ multiplex PCR, and TCRdb's table has in-frame clones only and misses some. This sample has over 100,000 clones, with 80% found just once. The sample was peripheral blood. This TCR was recovered from a human donor in a cohort sampled during active or convalescent COVID-19. V is TRBV28 and J is TRBJ1-6; weak D call: TRBD1 (6 bases). The CDR3 nucleotides are TGTGCCAGCAGTCTCCAGGGGTCACCCCTCCACTTT. Protein product: CASSLQGSPLHF.